This T cell receptor beta chain was captured in a study of lymphopenia after photon versus proton radiotherapy. General observations from the study: Relative stability marked proton patients; photon patients lost diversity and naive cells. A bigger post-nadir fall in TCR diversity correlated inversely with survival time in deceased patients. Post-nadir diversity loss with photons came from oligoclonal expansion, particularly CD8+ Temra cells.

Between the trimmed V and J ends, which lost 3 bases and 10 bases, there was a span of 18 bases. The CDR3 is 14 residues long. Germline loops: CDR1 MDHEN, CDR2 SYDVKM. Profiled with immunoSEQ multiplex PCR; TCRdb holds only in-frame clones, not every one. The sample records about 40,000 clones, about 86% being singletons. This clone appeared once. What it recognizes is unknown. The V and J genes are TRBV28 and TRBJ1-2; D call uncertain. The specimen comprised peripheral blood, sampled from a patient treated with proton-based radiotherapy. The receptor was derived from a woman in her seventies with pancreatic cancer. Some clones in this sample may be carry-over from other donors' samples. The DNA for the CDR3 is TGTGCCAGCAGTTTGGCAAGTGTAGGGTCCCTCTACACCTTC. As protein: CASSLASVGSLYTF.